This is a list of T cell receptor beta chains from one sample in a study of CD8 T cells in ankylosing spondylitis. TCRdb re-called the 5' RACE reads through MiXCR, storing one row per CDR3 protein. The repertoire holds 300,000 to 350,000 distinct CDR3 sequences, with about 14% as singletons. Sequenced material: blood, either unsorted or a sorted T cell fraction (not recorded which). These receptors originate from a male donor with ankylosing spondylitis or in good health (not recorded which). The CDR3 runs from the conserved cysteine through the conserved F or W. D genes are given only for firm matches. Clone size, where shown, is once, few, many, or a class for clones that have expanded.

size	D	J	V	CDR3	DNA
.	.	TRBJ2-4	TRBV5-5	CASSTGTTRDIQYF	TGTGCCAGCAGCACGGGAACGACCCGGGACATTCAGTACTTC
few	TRBD2	TRBJ2-1	TRBV9	CASSVASGGAYEQFF	TGTGCCAGCAGCGTAGCTAGCGGGGGGGCTTATGAGCAGTTCTTC
.	TRBD2	TRBJ2-3	TRBV27	CASSLDLGKRGSDTQYF	TGTGCCAGCAGTTTAGATCTGGGGAAGCGGGGTTCAGATACGCAGTATTTT
.	TRBD2	TRBJ2-1	TRBV10-3	CAISGTSGYNEQFF	TGTGCCATCAGCGGGACTAGCGGCTACAATGAGCAGTTCTTC
.	.	TRBJ1-1	TRBV29-1	CSVLLRGDTEAFF	TGCAGCGTCCTCCTGCGGGGGGACACTGAAGCTTTCTTT
.	.	TRBJ2-7	TRBV20-1	CSVSQGGEQYF	TGCAGTGTCTCTCAAGGCGGAGAGCAGTACTTC
few	TRBD1	TRBJ2-7	TRBV12-3/TRBV12-4	CASSGTGGLSYEQYF	TGTGCCAGCTCAGGAACAGGGGGACTCAGCTACGAGCAGTACTTC
.	TRBD1	TRBJ2-3	TRBV15	CATSRLMGQGPDTQYF	TGTGCCACCAGCAGACTAATGGGACAGGGCCCAGATACGCAGTATTTT
.	TRBD1	TRBJ2-2	TRBV6-5	CASSYLRRTGTVGELFF	TGTGCCAGCAGTTATCTACGCCGGACAGGGACCGTGGGGGAGCTGTTTTTT
few	.	TRBJ1-2	TRBV5-1	CASSEGTLSYGYTF	TGCGCCAGCAGTGAAGGGACGCTTAGCTATGGCTACACCTTC
few	TRBD2	TRBJ2-5	TRBV7-8	CASSLEASGGQETQYF	TGTGCCAGCAGCTTAGAGGCGAGCGGGGGGCAAGAGACCCAGTACTTC
.	.	TRBJ2-5	TRBV7-9	CASSLGPQRITQETQYF	TGTGCCAGCAGCTTAGGGCCCCAGCGAATAACCCAAGAGACCCAGTACTTC
few	.	TRBJ2-1	TRBV6-1	CASTNTGNNEQFF	TGTGCCAGCACTAATACAGGGAACAATGAGCAGTTCTTC
few	.	TRBJ1-4	TRBV25-1	CASSEPRGNEKLFF	TGTGCCAGCAGTGAACCCAGGGGTAATGAAAAACTGTTTTTT
.	TRBD2	TRBJ2-1	TRBV19	CASSISNSGRYGNEQFF	TGTGCCAGTAGTATATCCAATAGCGGGAGGTACGGCAATGAGCAGTTCTTC
many	TRBD1	TRBJ2-5	TRBV12-3/TRBV12-4	CASSFGRTGGRETQYF	TGTGCCAGCAGTTTCGGTCGGACAGGGGGCCGGGAGACCCAGTACTTC
few	.	TRBJ1-1	TRBV12-3/TRBV12-4	CASSLVAGADTEAFF	TGTGCCAGCAGTTTAGTTGCCGGCGCAGACACTGAAGCTTTCTTT
.	.	TRBJ1-2	TRBV6-1	CALTPSGQHYGYTF	TGTGCCCTCACCCCTTCGGGACAACACTATGGCTACACCTTC
few	.	TRBJ2-5	TRBV15	CATSREWGTQYF	TGTGCCACCAGCAGAGAATGGGGCACCCAGTACTTC
.	TRBD2	TRBJ2-3	TRBV3-1	CASSPIAGARDTQYF	TGTGCCAGCAGCCCTATAGCGGGGGCACGAGATACGCAGTATTTT
many	TRBD2	TRBJ2-1	TRBV7-9	CASTLAGGYNEQFF	TGTGCCAGCACCCTAGCGGGGGGTTATAATGAGCAGTTCTTC
.	.	TRBJ1-5	TRBV12-3/TRBV12-4	CASRRQYLEPQHF	TGTGCCAGCAGGCGACAGTACCTAGAGCCCCAGCATTTT
few	TRBD2	TRBJ2-7	TRBV7-2	CASSSRVSSGGPYEQYF	TGTGCCAGCAGCTCCCGCGTCTCAAGCGGGGGTCCCTACGAGCAGTACTTC
few	.	TRBJ2-1	TRBV9	CASSVDPSTSEQFF	TGTGCCAGCAGCGTAGATCCTAGCACTTCTGAGCAGTTCTTC
few	.	TRBJ1-2	TRBV2	CASREVFRRHYGYTF	TGTGCCAGCAGGGAAGTTTTTCGACGGCACTATGGCTACACCTTC
many	.	TRBJ1-5	TRBV6-5	CASSYSRTNQPQHF	TGTGCCAGCAGTTACTCGAGAACGAATCAGCCCCAGCATTTT
few	.	TRBJ2-7	TRBV5-1	CASSSPGPTYEQYF	TGCGCCAGCAGCTCCCCAGGACCAACCTACGAGCAGTACTTC
.	TRBD1	TRBJ2-7	TRBV5-1	CASSQVQGVTYEQYF	TGCGCCAGCAGCCAAGTACAGGGGGTAACGTACGAGCAGTACTTC
.	.	TRBJ1-2	TRBV7-9	CASSLVALNYGYTF	TGTGCCAGCAGCTTAGTGGCCCTTAACTATGGCTACACCTTC
few	.	TRBJ1-1	TRBV4-2	CASSPLPSMNTEAFF	TGTGCCAGCAGTCCCCTCCCTTCCATGAACACTGAAGCTTTCTTT
many	TRBD1	TRBJ1-2	TRBV12-3/TRBV12-4	CASSSPDRGHYGYTF	TGTGCCAGCAGTTCCCCGGACAGGGGGCACTATGGCTACACCTTC
.	.	TRBJ1-2	TRBV29-1	CSADGQGYGYTF	TGCAGCGCTGACGGCCAGGGCTATGGCTACACCTTC
few	TRBD1	TRBJ1-2	TRBV7-2	CASSPRGPGSYGYTF	TGTGCCAGCAGCCCTAGGGGGCCGGGGAGCTATGGCTACACCTTC
.	.	TRBJ1-2	TRBV18	CASSLGREGGYTF	TGTGCCAGCTCACTCGGACGGGAGGGTGGCTACACCTTC
few	TRBD2	TRBJ2-1	TRBV20-1	CSARGPKRGGSYNEQFF	TGCAGTGCTAGGGGTCCAAAGCGGGGCGGCTCCTACAATGAGCAGTTCTTC
few	.	TRBJ2-1	TRBV6-2/TRBV6-3	CASGGRGPYNEQFF	TGTGCCAGCGGAGGGCGGGGGCCCTACAATGAGCAGTTCTTC
few	.	TRBJ1-4	TRBV4-1	CASSRPGTGNEKLFF	TGCGCCAGCAGCCGGCCCGGGACGGGTAATGAAAAACTGTTTTTT
many	.	TRBJ2-1	TRBV7-9	CASSLEWGQFF	TGTGCCAGCAGCTTAGAATGGGGGCAGTTCTTC
few	TRBD1	TRBJ2-3	TRBV12-3/TRBV12-4	CASSLEMLSGTEYRF	TGTGCCAGCAGTTTAGAAATGCTATCCGGGACAGAGTACCGATTT
.	.	TRBJ2-5	TRBV11-3	CASAGRETQYF	TGTGCCAGCGCAGGGAGAGAGACCCAGTACTTC
few	TRBD2	TRBJ2-3	TRBV9	CASSGSGGAPGTQYF	TGTGCCAGCAGCGGTAGCGGGGGGGCCCCTGGAACGCAGTATTTT
few	.	TRBJ2-5	TRBV29-1	CSVEEVARETQYF	TGCAGCGTTGAAGAGGTAGCACGAGAGACCCAGTACTTC
.	TRBD1	TRBJ1-2	TRBV10-3	CAISQTGNYGYTF	TGTGCCATCAGTCAGACAGGGAACTATGGCTACACCTTC
few	TRBD2	TRBJ2-3	TRBV10-3	CATQGLAGVADTQYF	TGTGCCACCCAAGGACTAGCGGGAGTGGCAGATACGCAGTATTTT
few	TRBD2	TRBJ2-7	TRBV2	CASSGPLLAGGPIQSYEQYF	TGTGCCAGCAGTGGCCCTCTCCTCGCGGGGGGGCCCATTCAATCCTACGAGCAGTACTTC
few	.	TRBJ2-1	TRBV5-1	CASSLGGGLRFNEQFF	TGCGCCAGCAGCTTGGGTGGGGGGCTACGCTTCAATGAGCAGTTCTTC
many	TRBD2	TRBJ2-1	TRBV12-3/TRBV12-4	CASTPTSGRRHEQFF	TGTGCCAGCACCCCGACTAGCGGGAGAAGGCATGAGCAGTTCTTC
few	TRBD1	TRBJ1-1	TRBV11-1	CASSKTGGTEAFF	TGTGCCAGCAGCAAAACAGGGGGGACTGAAGCTTTCTTT
once	.	TRBJ2-3	TRBV7-9	CASSDPAAQYF	TGTGCCAGCAGCGACCCTGCCGCGCAGTATTTT
.	.	TRBJ2-7	TRBV11-2	CASRYYEQYF	TGTGCCAGCAGGTACTACGAGCAGTACTTC
few	.	TRBJ1-2	TRBV12-3/TRBV12-4	CASSLIVGAGGYTF	TGTGCCAGCAGTTTGATAGTAGGGGCGGGTGGCTACACCTTC
.	TRBD2	TRBJ2-1	TRBV5-1	CASSLAGGGEGYNEQFF	TGCGCCAGCAGCTTGGCCGGCGGGGGAGAGGGCTACAATGAGCAGTTCTTC
.	.	TRBJ2-6	TRBV29-1	CSVDGGLSGANVLTF	TGCAGCGTTGACGGGGGCCTCTCTGGGGCCAACGTCCTGACTTTC